The 5 T cell receptor beta chains listed next were all sequenced from one sample in a study of T cell clonotyping in hematopoietic cell transplantation (dated by TCRdb to 2020 to 2023). Libraries were built with the immunoSEQ multiplex PCR assay. TCRdb's version of the immuneACCESS table is confined to in-frame rearrangements and falls short of the full clone set. An unresolved V gene accounts for under half of the shortfall where checked; the remainder is of unknown origin. The sample table lists under 45,000 clones, about 95% of them with a count of one. About 1.5% of the sample goes to the ten largest clones. The time point tag for this specimen amounts to: recipient sample about 28 days before transplant, after cytoreduction. The starting material was peripheral blood mononuclear cells, obtained before stem cell transplant. These receptors were taken from a man aged 40-49 years with chronic myeloid leukemia. Some clones in this sample may be carry-over from other donors' samples.

The V call is TRBV27, the J call TRBJ1-1; TRBD1 is a possible D gene (5 bases). Germline CDR1 MNHEY, CDR2 SMNVEV (reference sequence). The length of the CDR3 is 13 residues. V was clipped by 3 bases and J by 3 bases, with 8 bases between them. The CDR3 loop reads CASSLVQDTEAFF. The CDR3 coding sequence is TGTGCCAGCAGTTTGGTACAGGACACTGAAGCTTTCTTT.

J is TRBJ1-2 and V is TRBV4-3; a weak D match, TRBD1 (5 bases). Germline V gene lookup returns CDR1 LGHNA and CDR2 YSLEER. The CDR3 length is 14 residues. V lost 0 bases and J 4 bases, leaving 9 bases between the germline ends. CDR3 amino acids: CASSQDRAPYGYTF. CDR3 sequence (DNA): TGCGCCAGCAGCCAAGACAGGGCGCCCTATGGCTACACCTTC.

The chain has TRBV13 and TRBJ1-6; a weak D match, TRBD1 (6 bases). The CDR3 extends over 15 amino acids. The ends were cut back, 5 bases at V and 7 bases at J, with 15 bases in the middle. CDR1 is PRHDT and CDR2 is FYEKMQ in the germline V gene (reference sequence). The CDR3 region is CASSPTGSGNSPLHF. The CDR3 DNA is TGTGCCAGCAGCCCCACAGGGTCGGGAAATTCACCCCTCCACTTT.

The rearrangement uses TRBV7-2 and TRBJ2-7, with D perhaps given as TRBD1 or TRBD2 (5 bases each). The V gene's germline CDR1 is SGHTA and CDR2 FQGNSA. Trimming removed 1 base at V and 5 bases at J, with 12 bases between. This CDR3 is 14 amino acids long. For the CDR3, the DNA is TGTGCCAGCAGCTTAGGGGGGAATCTGAACGAGCAGTACTTC. This encodes CASSLGGNLNEQYF. Full variable domain (rest looked up from reference TRBV7-2 and TRBJ2-7): GAGVSQSPSNKVTEKGKDVELRCDPISGHTALYWYRQSLGQGLEFLIYFQGNSAPDKSGLPSDRFSAERTGGSVSTLTIQRTQQEDSAVYLCASSLGGNLNEQYFGPGTRLTVT.

The V gene is TRBV30, the J gene TRBJ1-4; D gene ambiguous. CDR3 length equals 13 residues. CDR1 GTSNPN and CDR2 SVGIG come from the germline V gene (reference sequence). With 3 bases removed from V and 11 bases from J, the gap between germline ends came to 16 bases. The CDR3 DNA reads as TGTGCCTGGAGGCCCTCCAATGCCGGGAAACTGTTTTTT. This translates into CAWRPSNAGKLFF.